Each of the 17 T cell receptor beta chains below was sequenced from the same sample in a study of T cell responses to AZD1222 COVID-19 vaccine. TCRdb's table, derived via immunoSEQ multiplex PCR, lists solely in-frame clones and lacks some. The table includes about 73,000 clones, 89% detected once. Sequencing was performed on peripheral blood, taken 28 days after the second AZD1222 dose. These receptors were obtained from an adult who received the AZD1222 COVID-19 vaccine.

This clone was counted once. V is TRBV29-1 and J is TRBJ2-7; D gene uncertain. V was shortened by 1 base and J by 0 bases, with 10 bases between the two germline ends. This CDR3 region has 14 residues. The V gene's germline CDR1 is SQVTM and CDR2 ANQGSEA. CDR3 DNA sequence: TGCAGCGTTGAAGTCGCGGCTAGCTCCTACGAGCAGTACGTC. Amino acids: CSVEVAASSYEQYV.

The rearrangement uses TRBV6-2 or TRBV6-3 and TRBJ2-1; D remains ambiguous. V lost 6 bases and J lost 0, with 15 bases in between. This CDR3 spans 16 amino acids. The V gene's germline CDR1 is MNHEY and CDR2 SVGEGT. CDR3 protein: CASSPISGRSYNEQFF. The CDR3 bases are TGTGCCAGCAGCCCGATTAGTGGACGCTCCTACAATGAGCAGTTCTTC.

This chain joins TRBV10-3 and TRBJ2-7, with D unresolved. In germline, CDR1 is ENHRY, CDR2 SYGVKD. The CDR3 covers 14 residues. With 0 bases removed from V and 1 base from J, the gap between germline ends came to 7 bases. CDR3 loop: CAISESQQSYEQYF. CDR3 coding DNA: TGTGCCATCAGTGAGTCGCAACAGTCCTACGAGCAGTACTTC.

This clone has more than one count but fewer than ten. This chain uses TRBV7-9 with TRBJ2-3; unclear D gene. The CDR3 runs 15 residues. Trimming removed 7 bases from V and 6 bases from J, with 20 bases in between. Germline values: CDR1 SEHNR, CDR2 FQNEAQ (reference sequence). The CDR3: CASTRRRVQTDTQYF. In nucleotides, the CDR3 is TGTGCCAGCACCCGGCGAAGAGTCCAAACGGATACGCAGTATTTT.

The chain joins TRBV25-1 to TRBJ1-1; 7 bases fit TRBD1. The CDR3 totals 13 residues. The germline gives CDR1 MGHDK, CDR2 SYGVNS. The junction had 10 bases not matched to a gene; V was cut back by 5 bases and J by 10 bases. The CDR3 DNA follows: TGTGCCAGCAGTCGGACAGGACCCCTCGGAGCTTTCTTT. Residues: CASSRTGPLGAFF. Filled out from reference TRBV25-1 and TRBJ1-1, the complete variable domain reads EADIYQTPRYLVIGTGKKITLECSQTMGHDKMYWYQQDPGMELHLIHYSYGVNSTEKGDLSSESTVSRIRTEHFPLTLESARPSHTSQYLCASSRTGPLGAFFGQGTRLTVV.

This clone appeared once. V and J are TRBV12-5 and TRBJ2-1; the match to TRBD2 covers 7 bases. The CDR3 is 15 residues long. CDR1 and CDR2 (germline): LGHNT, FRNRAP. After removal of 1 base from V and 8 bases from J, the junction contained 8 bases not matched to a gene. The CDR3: CASGLGGSKFYEQFF. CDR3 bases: TGTGCTAGTGGTTTGGGCGGGAGTAAATTCTATGAGCAGTTCTTC.

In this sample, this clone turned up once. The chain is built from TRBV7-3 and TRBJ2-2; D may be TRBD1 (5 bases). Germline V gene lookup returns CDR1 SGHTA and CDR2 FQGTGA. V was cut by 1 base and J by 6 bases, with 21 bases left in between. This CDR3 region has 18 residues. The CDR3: CASSLRARGRVRAGELFF. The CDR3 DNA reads TGTGCCAGCAGCTTAAGGGCGAGAGGCAGGGTGCGCGCCGGGGAGCTGTTTTTT. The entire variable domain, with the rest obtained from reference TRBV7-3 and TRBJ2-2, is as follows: GAGVSQTPSNKVTEKGKYVELRCDPISGHTALYWYRQSLGQGPEFLIYFQGTGAADDSGLPNDRFFAVRPEGSVSTLKIQRTERGDSAVYLCASSLRARGRVRAGELFFGEGSRLTVL.

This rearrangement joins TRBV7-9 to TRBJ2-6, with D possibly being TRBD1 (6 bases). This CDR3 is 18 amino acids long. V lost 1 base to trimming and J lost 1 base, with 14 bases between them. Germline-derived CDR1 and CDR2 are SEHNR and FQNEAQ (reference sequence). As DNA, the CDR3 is TGTGCCAGCAGCTTAGGTTCAGGGGTAGTATCTGGGGCCAACGTCCTGACTTTC. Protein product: CASSLGSGVVSGANVLTF.

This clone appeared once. CDR3: CASSSLGTRGADTQYF. CDR3 coding DNA: TGTGCCAGCAGTTCCCTCGGGACTAGGGGGGCAGATACGCAGTATTTT. The chain is built from TRBV27 and TRBJ2-3; 8 nucleotides align to TRBD2. The V gene's germline CDR1 is MNHEY and CDR2 SMNVEV (reference sequence). This CDR3 comprises 16 residues. J was trimmed by 4 bases and V by 4 bases; bases with no gene match: 10.

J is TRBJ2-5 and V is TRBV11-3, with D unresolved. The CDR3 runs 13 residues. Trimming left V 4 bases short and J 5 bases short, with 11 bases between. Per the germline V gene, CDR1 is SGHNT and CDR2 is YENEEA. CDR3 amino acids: CASSSFHGETQYF. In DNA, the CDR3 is TGTGCCAGCAGCTCCTTCCACGGGGAGACCCAGTACTTC.

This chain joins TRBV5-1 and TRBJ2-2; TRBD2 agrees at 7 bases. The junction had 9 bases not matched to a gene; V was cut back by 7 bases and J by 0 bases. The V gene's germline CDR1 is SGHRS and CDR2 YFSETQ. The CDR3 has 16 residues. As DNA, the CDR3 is TGCGCCAGCCTGGGCGGAGCGGGGACGAACACCGGGGAGCTGTTTTTT. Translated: CASLGGAGTNTGELFF.

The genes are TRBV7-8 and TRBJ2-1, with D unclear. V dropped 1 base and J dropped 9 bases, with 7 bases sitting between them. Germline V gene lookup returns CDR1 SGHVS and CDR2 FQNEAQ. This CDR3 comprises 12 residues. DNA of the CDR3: TGTGCCAGCAGCTTAGGGGTGGGTGAGCAGTTCTTC. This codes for CASSLGVGEQFF.

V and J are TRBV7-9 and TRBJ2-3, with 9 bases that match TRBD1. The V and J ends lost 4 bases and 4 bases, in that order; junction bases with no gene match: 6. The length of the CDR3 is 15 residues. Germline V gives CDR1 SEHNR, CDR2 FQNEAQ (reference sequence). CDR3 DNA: TGTGCCAGCAGCTCCACAGGGGGCGGCGCAGATACGCAGTATTTT. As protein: CASSSTGGGADTQYF.

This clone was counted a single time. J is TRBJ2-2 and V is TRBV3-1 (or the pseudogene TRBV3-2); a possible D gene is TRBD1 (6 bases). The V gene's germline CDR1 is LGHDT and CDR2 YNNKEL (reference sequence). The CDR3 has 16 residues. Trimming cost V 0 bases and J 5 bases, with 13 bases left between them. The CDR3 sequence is CASSQEAGAGTGELFF. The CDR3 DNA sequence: TGTGCCAGCAGCCAAGAGGCAGGGGCTGGGACCGGGGAGCTGTTTTTT.

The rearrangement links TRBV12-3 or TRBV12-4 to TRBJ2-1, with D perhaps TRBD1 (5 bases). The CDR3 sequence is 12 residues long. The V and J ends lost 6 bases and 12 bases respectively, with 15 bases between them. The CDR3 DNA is TGTGCCAGCAGCTTGGGGCCCACCCCGCAGTTCTTC. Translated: CASSLGPTPQFF.

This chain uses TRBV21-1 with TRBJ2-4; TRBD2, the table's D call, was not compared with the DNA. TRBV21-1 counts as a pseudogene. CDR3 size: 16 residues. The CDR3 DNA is TGTGCCAGCAGCACGGAGGGGAGTTTAGCCAAAAACATTCAGTACTTC. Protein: CASSTEGSLAKNIQYF.

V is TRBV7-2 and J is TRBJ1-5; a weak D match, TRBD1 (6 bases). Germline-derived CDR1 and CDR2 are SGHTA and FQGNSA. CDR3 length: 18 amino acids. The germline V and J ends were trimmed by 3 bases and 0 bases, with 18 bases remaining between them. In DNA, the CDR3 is TGTGCCAGCAGCTTTGTGGGCCAGGGGTCCGTTAGCAATCAGCCCCAGCATTTT. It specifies CASSFVGQGSVSNQPQHF.